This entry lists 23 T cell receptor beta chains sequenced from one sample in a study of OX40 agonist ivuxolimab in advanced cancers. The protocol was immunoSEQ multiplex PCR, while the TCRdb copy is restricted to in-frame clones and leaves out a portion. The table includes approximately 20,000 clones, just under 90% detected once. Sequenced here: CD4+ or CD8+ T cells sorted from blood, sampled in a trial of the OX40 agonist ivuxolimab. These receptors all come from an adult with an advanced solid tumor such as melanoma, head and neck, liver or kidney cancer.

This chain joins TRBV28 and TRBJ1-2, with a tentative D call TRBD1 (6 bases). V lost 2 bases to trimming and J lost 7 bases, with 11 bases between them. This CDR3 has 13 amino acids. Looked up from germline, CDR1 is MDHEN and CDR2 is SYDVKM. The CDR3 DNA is TGTGCCAGCAGTTTAAGGACAGATGGTGGCTACACCTTC. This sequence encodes CASSLRTDGGYTF.

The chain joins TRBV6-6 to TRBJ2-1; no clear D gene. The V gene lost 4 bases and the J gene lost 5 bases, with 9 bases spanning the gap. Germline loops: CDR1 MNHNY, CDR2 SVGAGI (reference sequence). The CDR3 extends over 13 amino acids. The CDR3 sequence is CASSWNYDNEQFF. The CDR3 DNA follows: TGTGCCAGCAGTTGGAATTACGACAATGAGCAGTTCTTC.

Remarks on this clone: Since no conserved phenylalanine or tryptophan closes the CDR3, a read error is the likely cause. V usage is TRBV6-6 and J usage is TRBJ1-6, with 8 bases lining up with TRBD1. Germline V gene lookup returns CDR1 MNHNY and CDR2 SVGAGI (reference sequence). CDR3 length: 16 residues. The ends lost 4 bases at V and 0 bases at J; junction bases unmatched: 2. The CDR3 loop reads CASSWTGHSYNSPLHL. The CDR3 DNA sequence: TGTGCCAGCAGTTGGACAGGGCACTCCTATAATTCACCCCTCCACCTT.

The CDR3 reads CASSLQGPVGQFF. CDR3 DNA sequence: TGTGCCAGCAGCCTTCAGGGACCAGTGGGGCAGTTCTTC. The J gene is TRBJ2-1, the V gene TRBV14; TRBD1 or TRBD2 may be the D gene (5 bases each). The CDR3 length is 13 residues. The ends were cut back, 4 bases at V and 12 bases at J, with 16 bases in the middle. Germline lookup yields CDR1 SGHDN and CDR2 FVKESK.

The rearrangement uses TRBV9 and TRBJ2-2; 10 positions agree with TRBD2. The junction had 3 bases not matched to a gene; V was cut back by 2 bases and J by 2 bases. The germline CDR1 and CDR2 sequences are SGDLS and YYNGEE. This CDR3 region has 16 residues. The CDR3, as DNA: TGTGCCAGCAGCGTTCCTAGCGGGGGAAACACCGGGGAGCTGTTTTTT. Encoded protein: CASSVPSGGNTGELFF.

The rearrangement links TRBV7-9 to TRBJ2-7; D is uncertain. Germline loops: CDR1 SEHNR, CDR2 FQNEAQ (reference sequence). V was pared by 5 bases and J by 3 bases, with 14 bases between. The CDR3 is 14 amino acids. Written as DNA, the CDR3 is TGTGCCAGCAGCCCACGAACAGCGAACTACGAGCAGTACTTC. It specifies CASSPRTANYEQYF. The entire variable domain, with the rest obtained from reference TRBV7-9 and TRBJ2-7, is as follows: DTGVSQNPRHKITKRGQNVTFRCDPISEHNRLYWYRQTLGQGPEFLTYFQNEAQLEKSRLLSDRFSAERPKGSFSTLEIQRTEQGDSAMYLCASSPRTANYEQYFGPGTRLTVT.

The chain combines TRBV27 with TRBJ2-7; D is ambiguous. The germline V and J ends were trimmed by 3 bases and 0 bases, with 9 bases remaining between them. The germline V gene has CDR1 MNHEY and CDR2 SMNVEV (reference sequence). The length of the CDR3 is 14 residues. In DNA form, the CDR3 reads TGTGCCAGCAGTTTCGACGGATACTCCTACGAGCAGTACTTC. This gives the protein CASSFDGYSYEQYF.

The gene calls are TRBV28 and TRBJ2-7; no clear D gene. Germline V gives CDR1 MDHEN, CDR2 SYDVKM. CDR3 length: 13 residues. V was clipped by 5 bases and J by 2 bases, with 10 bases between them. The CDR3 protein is CASSTHGPYEQYF. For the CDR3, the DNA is TGTGCCAGCAGTACGCACGGCCCCTACGAGCAGTACTTC.

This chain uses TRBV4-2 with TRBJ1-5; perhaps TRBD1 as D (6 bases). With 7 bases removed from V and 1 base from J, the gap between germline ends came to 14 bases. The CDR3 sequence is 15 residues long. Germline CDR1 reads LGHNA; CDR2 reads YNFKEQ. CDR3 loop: CASTQGQGSNQPQHF. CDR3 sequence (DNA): TGTGCCAGCACCCAGGGGCAGGGAAGCAATCAGCCCCAGCATTTT.

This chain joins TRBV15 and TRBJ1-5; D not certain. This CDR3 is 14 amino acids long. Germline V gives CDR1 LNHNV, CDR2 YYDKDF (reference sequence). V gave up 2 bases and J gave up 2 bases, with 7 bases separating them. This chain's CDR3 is CATSRKWGNQPQHF. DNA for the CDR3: TGTGCCACCAGCAGAAAGTGGGGCAATCAGCCCCAGCATTTT.

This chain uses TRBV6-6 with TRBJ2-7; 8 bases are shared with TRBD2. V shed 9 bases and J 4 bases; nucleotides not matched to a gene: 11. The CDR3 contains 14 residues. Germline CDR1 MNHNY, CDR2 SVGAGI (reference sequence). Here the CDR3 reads CASTGGRGGYEQYF. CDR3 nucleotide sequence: TGTGCCAGTACGGGAGGGCGGGGAGGATACGAGCAGTACTTC.

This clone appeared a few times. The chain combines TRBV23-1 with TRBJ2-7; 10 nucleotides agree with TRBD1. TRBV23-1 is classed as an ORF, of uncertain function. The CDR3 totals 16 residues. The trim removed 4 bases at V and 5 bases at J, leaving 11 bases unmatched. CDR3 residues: CASSPTPGQGYHEQYF. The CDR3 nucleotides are TGCGCCAGCAGTCCGACACCGGGACAGGGGTACCACGAGCAGTACTTC.

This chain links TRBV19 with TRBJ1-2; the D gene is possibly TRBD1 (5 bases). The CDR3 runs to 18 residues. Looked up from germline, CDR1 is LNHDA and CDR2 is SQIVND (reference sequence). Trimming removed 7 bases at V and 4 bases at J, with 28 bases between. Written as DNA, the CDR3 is TGTGCCAGTACAGGCGAGCCGGGACGGCGAGGTGACACCTATGGCTACACCTTC. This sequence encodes CASTGEPGRRGDTYGYTF.

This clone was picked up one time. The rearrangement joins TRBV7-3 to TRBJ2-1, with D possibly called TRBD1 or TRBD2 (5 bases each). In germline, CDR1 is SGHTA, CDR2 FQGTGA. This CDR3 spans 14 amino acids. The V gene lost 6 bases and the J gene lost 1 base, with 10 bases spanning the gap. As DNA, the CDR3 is TGTGCCAGCAGTTATGGGGGATCCTACAATGAGCAGTTCTTC. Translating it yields CASSYGGSYNEQFF.

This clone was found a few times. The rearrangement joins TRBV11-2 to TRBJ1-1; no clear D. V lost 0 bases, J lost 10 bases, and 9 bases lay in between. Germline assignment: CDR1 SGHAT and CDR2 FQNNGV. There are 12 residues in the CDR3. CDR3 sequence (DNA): TGTGCCAGCAGCTTAGATGAGTCCCGAGCTTTCTTT. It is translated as CASSLDESRAFF.

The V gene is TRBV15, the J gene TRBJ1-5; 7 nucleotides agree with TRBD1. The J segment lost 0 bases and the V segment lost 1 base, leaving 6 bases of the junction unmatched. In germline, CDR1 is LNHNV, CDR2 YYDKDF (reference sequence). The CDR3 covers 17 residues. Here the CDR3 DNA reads TGTGCCACCAGCAGAGGTCGGACAGGTTATAGCAATCAGCCCCAGCATTTT. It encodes CATSRGRTGYSNQPQHF.

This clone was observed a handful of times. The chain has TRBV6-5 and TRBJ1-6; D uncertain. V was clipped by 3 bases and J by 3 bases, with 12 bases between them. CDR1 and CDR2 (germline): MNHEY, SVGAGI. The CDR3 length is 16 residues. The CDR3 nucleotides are TGTGCCAGCAGTTATAGCGGACCTTTCTATAATTCACCCCTCCACTTT. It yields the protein CASSYSGPFYNSPLHF.

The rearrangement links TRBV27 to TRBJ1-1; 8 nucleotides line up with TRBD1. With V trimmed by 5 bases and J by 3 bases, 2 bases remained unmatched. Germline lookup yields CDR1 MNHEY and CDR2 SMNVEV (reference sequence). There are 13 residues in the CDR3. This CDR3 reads CASSNRGDTEAFF. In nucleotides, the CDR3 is TGTGCCAGCAGTAACAGGGGGGACACTGAAGCTTTCTTT.

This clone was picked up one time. CDR3 nucleotide sequence: TGCGCCAGCAGTGAAGTGGGCAACTATGGCTACACCTTC. This translates into CASSEVGNYGYTF. The chain combines TRBV10-2 with TRBJ1-2; D gene uncertain. This CDR3 is 13 amino acids long. Deletions cut 3 bases from V and 2 bases from J, with 7 bases between. In germline, CDR1 is WSHSY, CDR2 SAAADI.

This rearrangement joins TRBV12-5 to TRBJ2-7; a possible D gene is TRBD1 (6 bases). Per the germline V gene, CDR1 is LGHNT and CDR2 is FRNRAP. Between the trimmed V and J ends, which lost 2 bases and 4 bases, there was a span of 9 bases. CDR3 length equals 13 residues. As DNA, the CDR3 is TGTGCTAGTGGTTTGACAGGGAATTACGAGCAGTACTTC. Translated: CASGLTGNYEQYF.

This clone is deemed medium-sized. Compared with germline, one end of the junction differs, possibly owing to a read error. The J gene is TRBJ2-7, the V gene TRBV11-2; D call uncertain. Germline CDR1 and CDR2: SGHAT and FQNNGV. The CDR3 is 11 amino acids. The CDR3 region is CASSLTYGQYF. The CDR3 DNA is TGTGCCAGCAGCCTAACCTACGGGCAGTACTTC.

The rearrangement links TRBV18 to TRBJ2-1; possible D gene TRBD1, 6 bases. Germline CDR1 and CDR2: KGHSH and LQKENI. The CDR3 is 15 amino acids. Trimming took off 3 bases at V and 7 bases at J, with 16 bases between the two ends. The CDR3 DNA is TGTGCCAGCTCACCGTACGACAGGAAAGCGAATGAGCAGTTCTTC. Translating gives CASSPYDRKANEQFF.

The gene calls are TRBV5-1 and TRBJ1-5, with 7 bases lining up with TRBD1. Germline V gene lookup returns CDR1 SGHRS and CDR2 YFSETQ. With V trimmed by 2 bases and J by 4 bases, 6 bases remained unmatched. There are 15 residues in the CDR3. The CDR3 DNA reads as TGCGCCAGCAGCTTTAATGGACAGGCGAATCAGCCCCAGCATTTT. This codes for CASSFNGQANQPQHF.